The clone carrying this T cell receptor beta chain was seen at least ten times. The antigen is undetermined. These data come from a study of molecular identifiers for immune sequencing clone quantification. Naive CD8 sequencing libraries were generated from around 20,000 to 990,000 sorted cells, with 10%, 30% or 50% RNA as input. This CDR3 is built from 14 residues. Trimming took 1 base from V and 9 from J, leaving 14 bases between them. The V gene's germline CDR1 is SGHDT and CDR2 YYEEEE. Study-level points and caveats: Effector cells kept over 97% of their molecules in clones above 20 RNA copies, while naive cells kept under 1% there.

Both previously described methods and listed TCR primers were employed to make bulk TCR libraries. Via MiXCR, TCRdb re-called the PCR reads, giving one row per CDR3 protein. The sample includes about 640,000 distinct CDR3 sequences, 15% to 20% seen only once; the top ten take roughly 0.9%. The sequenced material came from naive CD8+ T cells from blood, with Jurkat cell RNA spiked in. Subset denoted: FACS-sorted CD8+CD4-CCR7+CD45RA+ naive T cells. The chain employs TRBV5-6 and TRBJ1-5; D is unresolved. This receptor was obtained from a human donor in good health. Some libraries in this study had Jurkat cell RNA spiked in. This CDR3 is CASSLFTEDSPQHF. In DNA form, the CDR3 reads TGTGCCAGCAGCTTGTTTACCGAAGATTCGCCCCAGCATTTT.